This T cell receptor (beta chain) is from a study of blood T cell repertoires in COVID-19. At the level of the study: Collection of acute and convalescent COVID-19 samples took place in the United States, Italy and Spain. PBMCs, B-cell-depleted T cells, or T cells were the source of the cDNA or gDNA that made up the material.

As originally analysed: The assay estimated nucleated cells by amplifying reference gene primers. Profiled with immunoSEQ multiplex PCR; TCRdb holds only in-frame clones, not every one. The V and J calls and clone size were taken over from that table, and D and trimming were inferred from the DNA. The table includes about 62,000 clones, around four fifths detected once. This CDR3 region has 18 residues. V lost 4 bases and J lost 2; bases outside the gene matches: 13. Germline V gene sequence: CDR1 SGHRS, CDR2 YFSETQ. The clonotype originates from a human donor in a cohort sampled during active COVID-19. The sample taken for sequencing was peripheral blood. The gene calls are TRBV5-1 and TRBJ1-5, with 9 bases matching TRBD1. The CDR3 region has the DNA TGCGCCAGCAGCCCGGGACAGGGAGGTGGCAATGGCAATCAGCCCCAGCATTTT. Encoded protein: CASSPGQGGGNGNQPQHF.